These 18 T cell receptor beta chains were all obtained from the same sample, sequenced in a study of blood T cell repertoires in COVID-19. Repertoires were generated with immunoSEQ multiplex PCR, while TCRdb's copy carries only in-frame clones and drops some. The profile shows roughly 230,000 clones, around 83% of them singletons. The sequencing input was peripheral blood. The source of these receptors is a man aged 35 to 55 with active or convalescent COVID-19.

J is TRBJ2-1 and V is TRBV2; D perhaps matches TRBD1 (6 bases). V lost 6 bases and J lost 0, with 21 bases in between. Germline CDR1 and CDR2: SNHLY and FYNNEI. The CDR3 totals 18 residues. The CDR3 sequence is CASSLGGLGASSYNEQFF. The CDR3 nucleotides are TGTGCCAGCAGCCTAGGGGGTTTGGGAGCATCCTCCTACAATGAGCAGTTCTTC.

The chain recombines TRBV10-3 with TRBJ1-3; TRBD1 matches 7 bases. This CDR3 has 15 residues. Unmatched junction bases numbered 7, after V lost 6 bases and J lost 2 bases. CDR1 and CDR2 (germline): ENHRY, SYGVKD. The CDR3 DNA sequence: TGTGCCATCAGGGAGGGCACAGGGGCTGGAAACACCATATATTTT. Translated: CAIREGTGAGNTIYF.

The V and J genes are TRBV19 and TRBJ1-5; tentative D call: TRBD1 (6 bases). CDR3 length equals 15 residues. The V and J ends lost 9 bases and 0 bases respectively, with 15 bases between them. Per germline, CDR1 LNHDA and CDR2 SQIVND (reference sequence). CDR3 residues: CASHRDVNSNQPQHF. Written as DNA, the CDR3 is TGTGCCAGCCACAGGGATGTGAATAGCAATCAGCCCCAGCATTTT.

The J gene is TRBJ1-2, the V gene TRBV7-8; 7 nucleotides agree with TRBD1. Germline lookup yields CDR1 SGHVS and CDR2 FQNEAQ. CDR3 length: 13 residues. V lost 5 bases, J lost 7 bases, and 7 bases stayed unmatched. CDR3 protein: CASSPSTGSGYTF. CDR3 DNA sequence: TGTGCCAGCAGCCCTTCGACAGGGAGTGGCTACACCTTC.

The J gene is TRBJ2-5, the V gene TRBV3-1 (or the pseudogene TRBV3-2); D is uncertain. Per germline, CDR1 LGHDT and CDR2 YNNKEL (reference sequence). V was cut by 2 bases and J by 3 bases, with 4 bases left in between. The CDR3 sequence is 12 residues long. CDR3 sequence (DNA): TGTGCCAGCAGCCAATATGAAGAGACCCAGTACTTC. Residues: CASSQYEETQYF.

This chain joins TRBV6-1 and TRBJ1-5; tentative D call: TRBD1 (5 bases). Germline CDR1 and CDR2: MNHNS and SASEGT. The CDR3 has 14 residues. V shed 3 bases and J shed 7 bases, with 13 bases lying between them. CDR3 loop: CASSEEGLKQPQHF. DNA of the CDR3: TGTGCCAGCAGTGAGGAGGGGCTCAAACAGCCCCAGCATTTT.

There are a few counts of this clone. The rearrangement joins TRBV4-3 to TRBJ2-7; TRBD2 matches 7 bases. There are 17 residues in the CDR3. J was trimmed by 6 bases and V by 0 bases; bases with no gene match: 14. Germline loops: CDR1 LGHNA, CDR2 YSLEER. CDR3 in amino acids: CASSQDKLTLLAGEQYF. CDR3 sequence (DNA): TGCGCCAGCAGCCAAGATAAGCTAACCCTCTTAGCGGGCGAGCAGTACTTC.

The chain employs TRBV4-2 and TRBJ1-4; no clear D. CDR3 size: 16 residues. Per the germline V gene, CDR1 is LGHNA and CDR2 is YNFKEQ. The germline V and J ends were trimmed by 1 base and 6 bases, with 15 bases remaining between them. CDR3 nucleotides: TGTGCCAGCAGCCAAGGATTTGATAGGAGGGATGAAAAACTGTTTTTT. Translation: CASSQGFDRRDEKLFF.

This clone was observed once. This specimen includes other DNA sequences encoding the same CDR3. J is TRBJ1-1 and V is TRBV5-1; maybe TRBD1 (6 bases). The CDR3 is made up of 15 amino acids. Germline V gene data show CDR1 as SGHRS and CDR2 as YFSETQ. Trimming left V 0 bases short and J 2 bases short, with 11 bases between. The CDR3 reads CASSLAPGVNTEAFF. CDR3 DNA: TGCGCCAGCAGCTTGGCTCCAGGGGTAAACACTGAAGCTTTCTTT.

The chain recombines TRBV30 with TRBJ2-5; TRBD1 matches at 9 bases. V gave up 4 bases and J gave up 6 bases; unmatched junction bases: 15. In germline, CDR1 is GTSNPN, CDR2 SVGIG (reference sequence). The CDR3 loop spans 16 amino acids. The CDR3 loop reads CAWIPLGQGRGKTQYF. Here the CDR3 DNA reads TGTGCCTGGATTCCACTCGGACAGGGGAGAGGGAAGACCCAGTACTTC.

CDR3: CAWSATPGQANEKLFF. CDR3 nucleotide sequence: TGTGCCTGGAGTGCCACGCCGGGACAGGCTAATGAAAAACTGTTTTTT. V is TRBV30 and J is TRBJ1-4; 8 positions match TRBD1. The CDR3 covers 16 residues. The germline CDR1 and CDR2 sequences are GTSNPN and SVGIG (reference sequence). Trimming cost V 1 base and J 3 bases; bases outside gene matches: 7. Full variable domain (rest looked up from reference TRBV30 and TRBJ1-4): SQTIHQWPATLVQPVGSPLSLECTVEGTSNPNLYWYRQAAGRGLQLLFYSVGIGQISSEVPQNLSASRPQDRQFILSSKKLLLSDSGFYLCAWSATPGQANEKLFFGSGTQLSVL.

V usage is TRBV28 and J usage is TRBJ1-1, with a possible D match to TRBD1 (6 bases). There are 17 residues in the CDR3. Trimming pared 2 bases from V and 5 bases from J, leaving 21 bases between. Germline-derived CDR1 and CDR2 are MDHEN and SYDVKM. CDR3 coding DNA: TGTGCCAGCAGTTTACCAGGGGCCACCACGTTGGGTACTGAAGCTTTCTTT. This codes for CASSLPGATTLGTEAFF.

V usage is TRBV30 and J usage is TRBJ2-7, with 11 bases matching TRBD1. Germline V gene data show CDR1 as GTSNPN and CDR2 as SVGIG (reference sequence). The CDR3 is 14 amino acids. The ends lost 5 bases at V and 7 bases at J; junction bases unmatched: 10. The DNA for the CDR3 is TGTGCCTGGGAACCGGGACAGGGGGTGTCTGAGCAGTACTTC. Its protein product is CAWEPGQGVSEQYF.

The chain combines TRBV2 with TRBJ1-5; D gene uncertain. Looked up from germline, CDR1 is SNHLY and CDR2 is FYNNEI. With 3 bases removed from V and 0 bases from J, the gap between germline ends came to 9 bases. The CDR3 has 15 amino acids. As DNA, the CDR3 is TGTGCCAGCAGTGACCCAGTTTATAGCAATCAGCCCCAGCATTTT. Its translation is CASSDPVYSNQPQHF.

The gene calls are TRBV10-1 and TRBJ2-5, with a tentative D call TRBD2 (6 bases). From germline, CDR1 is WNHNN and CDR2 SYGVQD (reference sequence). Between the trimmed V and J ends, which lost 3 bases and 2 bases, there was a span of 10 bases. This CDR3 is 14 amino acids long. CDR3 coding DNA: TGCGCCAGCAGTGATGGAGGGGATCAAGAGACCCAGTACTTC. It codes for CASSDGGDQETQYF.

The gene calls are TRBV5-1 and TRBJ1-1; D is ambiguous. The germline CDR1 and CDR2 sequences are SGHRS and YFSETQ. The CDR3 loop spans 13 amino acids. Trimming removed 2 bases at V and 3 bases at J, with 8 bases between. The CDR3 sequence: CASSFSADTEAFF. CDR3 bases: TGCGCCAGCAGCTTTTCAGCGGACACTGAAGCTTTCTTT.

The V and J genes are TRBV27 and TRBJ1-2; D possibly corresponds to TRBD1 (5 bases). Trimming left V 2 bases short and J 3 bases short, with 13 bases between. The CDR3 sequence is 15 residues long. Germline CDR1 MNHEY, CDR2 SMNVEV (reference sequence). CDR3 protein: CASSLKGPPYYGYTF. The CDR3 DNA reads as TGTGCCAGCAGTTTAAAGGGGCCCCCCTACTATGGCTACACCTTC.

The chain is built from TRBV30 and TRBJ2-3, with 8 bases that match TRBD2. V shed 4 bases and J 5 bases; nucleotides not matched to a gene: 2. This CDR3 spans 12 amino acids. Germline V gene sequence: CDR1 GTSNPN, CDR2 SVGIG (reference sequence). Written as DNA, the CDR3 is TGTGCCTGGACCGCGGGGGGAGATACGCAGTATTTT. Its protein is CAWTAGGDTQYF.